These T cell receptor beta chains were read from a single sample in a study of T-cell reconstitution after alpha-beta-depleted transplantation in children. TCRdb itself ran the PCR reads through MiXCR, one entry per CDR3 protein. The sample yields approximately 200,000 distinct CDR3 sequences, about 15% seen once. This sample comprised PBMCs from the stem cell graft donor, obtained from the stem cell graft. These receptors originate from a human donor who donated a stem cell graft to a child with acute lymphoblastic leukemia. CDR3s include the opening cysteine and the closing phenylalanine or tryptophan. The order of the fields is V gene, J gene, clone size, CDR3 protein. Not all rows give a size; the values are once, few, many and, for expanded clones, a class.

TRBV12-3/TRBV12-4	TRBJ1-4	few	CASSFPRGGLEKLFF
TRBV12-3/TRBV12-4	TRBJ2-5	many	CASSPRAGETQYF
TRBV4-1	TRBJ1-4	many	CASSQAGRGEEKLFF
TRBV11-2	TRBJ1-1	many	CASSLGRRDTEAFF
TRBV18	TRBJ2-5	many	CASSPAFGREKTQYF
TRBV7-8	TRBJ1-1	many	CASSLRYQGPNTEAFF
TRBV5-1	TRBJ2-1	few	CASRGGQGIYNEQFF
TRBV12-3/TRBV12-4	TRBJ2-7	many	CASSSLGLAGYEQYF
TRBV6-1	TRBJ2-3	many	CASSRTGGTDTQYF
TRBV29-1	TRBJ2-3	many	CSDIAGAADTQYF
TRBV5-1	TRBJ2-2	many	CASSLGLQGTTGELFF
TRBV5-1	TRBJ2-2	many	CASHRGSNTGELFF
TRBV12-3/TRBV12-4	TRBJ2-7	many	CASSLRLAGGYEQYF
TRBV5-1	TRBJ2-5	NA	CASSLQGGQETQYF
TRBV6-1	TRBJ1-5	many	CASSTGQGGNQPQHF
TRBV19	TRBJ1-2	few	CASNDRGYGYTF
TRBV7-6	TRBJ2-7	many	CASSLEAGGLSYEQYF
TRBV7-9	TRBJ1-1	few	CASSALQGLELEAFF
TRBV11-2	TRBJ2-5	many	CASRRTLQETQYF
TRBV5-4	TRBJ2-1	many	CASSPEQGGDEQFF
TRBV12-3/TRBV12-4	TRBJ2-7	many	CASSGDSFAEQYF
TRBV29-1	TRBJ1-4	NA	CSVAGQGSEKLFF
TRBV5-1	TRBJ1-1	many	CASSFDRGPTEAFF
TRBV19	TRBJ2-1	NA	CASSATGGAGIAHEQFF
TRBV5-1	TRBJ1-3	few	CASAQGDGNTIYF
TRBV20-1	TRBJ2-2	NA	CSARDGRKVSGLNTGELFF
TRBV29-1	TRBJ2-2	many	CSVEGVRGGELFF
TRBV7-9	TRBJ2-2	many	CASSYGPGELFF
TRBV19	TRBJ2-5	medium-sized	CASSSDFQETQYF
TRBV20-1	TRBJ2-7	many	CSATWAGTYEQYF
TRBV12-3/TRBV12-4	TRBJ2-6	many	CASSFGRVLSGANVLTF
TRBV30	TRBJ2-1	many	CAWSFASRQGGQFF
TRBV5-1	TRBJ2-1	few	CASSLYRYNEQFF
TRBV7-8	TRBJ2-1	few	CASSSRGAQRPNEQFF
TRBV27	TRBJ2-1	many	CASSFGLAGRNEQFF
TRBV7-6	TRBJ1-2	NA	CASSLAIDSRQGNYGYTF
TRBV9	TRBJ2-1	many	CASSVNVREGSSYNEQFF
TRBV10-3	TRBJ2-7	many	CAISKKNRDAAYEQYF
TRBV5-1	TRBJ1-1	few	CASSATGNPNTEAFF
TRBV7-9	TRBJ2-1	NA	CASSPRTSGSYGEQFF
TRBV6-2/TRBV6-3	TRBJ2-1	many	CATHREGWSYNEQFF
TRBV10-2	TRBJ2-7	many	CASSTDRGRSLYEQYF